The T cell receptor (beta chain) described here comes from a study of shared clonotypes between healthy human individuals. General observations from the study: Shared clonotypes across all four donors exceeded non-shared ones in generation probability.

The study drew all its donors from Caucasian adults living in Nashville, Tennessee. Naive CD4+ cells were CD45RA-selected; the remaining cells were memory. The CDR3 spans 15 residues. CDR1 is MGHRA and CDR2 is YSYEKL in the germline V gene. V gave up 1 base and J gave up 0 bases, with 9 bases separating them. About this clone: Antigen specificity is unknown.

Sequenced by immunoSEQ multiplex PCR; TCRdb stores in-frame clones only, minus some. The sample consists of about 2,500,000 clones, around 94% of them appearing once. The clonotype originates from a man younger than 30 in good health. This chain joins TRBV4-1 and TRBJ1-2; D is ambiguous. Specimen: naive CD4+ T cells sorted from blood. Indicated subset: CD45RA+ positively selected. CDR3 loop: CASSQVGKTNYGYTF. As DNA, the CDR3 is TGCGCCAGCAGCCAAGTGGGGAAGACTAACTATGGCTACACCTTC.